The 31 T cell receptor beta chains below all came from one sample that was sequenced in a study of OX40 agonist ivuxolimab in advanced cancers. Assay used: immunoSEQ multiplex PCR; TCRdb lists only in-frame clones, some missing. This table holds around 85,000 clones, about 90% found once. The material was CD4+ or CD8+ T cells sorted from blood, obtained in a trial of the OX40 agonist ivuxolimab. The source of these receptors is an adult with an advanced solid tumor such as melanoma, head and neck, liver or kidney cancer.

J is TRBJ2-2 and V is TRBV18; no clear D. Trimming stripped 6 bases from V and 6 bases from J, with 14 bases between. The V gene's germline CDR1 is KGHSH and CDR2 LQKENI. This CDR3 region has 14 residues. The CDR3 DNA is TGTGCCAGCTCGGGAAAGGCTGGCCCCGGGGAGCTGTTTTTT. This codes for CASSGKAGPGELFF.

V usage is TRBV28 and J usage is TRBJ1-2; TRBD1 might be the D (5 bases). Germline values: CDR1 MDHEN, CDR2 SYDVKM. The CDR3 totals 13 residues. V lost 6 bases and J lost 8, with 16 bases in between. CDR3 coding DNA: TGTGCCAGCAGCCCGACAGTATCGGGGGGCTACACCTTC. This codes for CASSPTVSGGYTF.

Written as DNA, the CDR3 is TGTGCCAGCTCACCACCCGCAGATGAAAAACTGTTTTTT. This translates into CASSPPADEKLFF. The chain joins TRBV18 to TRBJ1-4; no firm D call. Deletions cut 0 bases from V and 6 bases from J, with 5 bases between. This CDR3 is built from 13 residues. From germline, CDR1 is KGHSH and CDR2 LQKENI.

The CDR3 loop reads CASSLMQGTEAFF. CDR3 in DNA: TGTGCCAGCAGCTTAATGCAGGGCACTGAAGCTTTCTTT. The V and J genes are TRBV7-3 and TRBJ1-1; perhaps TRBD1 as D (5 bases). Per the germline V gene, CDR1 is SGHTA and CDR2 is FQGTGA. The CDR3 is made up of 13 amino acids. Trimming shortened V by 1 base and J by 4 bases, and 7 bases separated the two germline ends.

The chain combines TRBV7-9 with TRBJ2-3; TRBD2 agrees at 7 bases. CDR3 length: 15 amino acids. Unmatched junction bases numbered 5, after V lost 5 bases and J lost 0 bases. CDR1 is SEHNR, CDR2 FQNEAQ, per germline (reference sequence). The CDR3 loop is CASSQLATSTDTQYF. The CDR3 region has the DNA TGTGCCAGCAGCCAACTAGCGACTAGCACAGATACGCAGTATTTT.

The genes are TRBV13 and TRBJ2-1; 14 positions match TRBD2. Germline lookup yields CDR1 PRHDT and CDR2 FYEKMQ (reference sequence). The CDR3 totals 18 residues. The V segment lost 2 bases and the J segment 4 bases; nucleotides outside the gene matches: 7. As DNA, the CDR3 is TGTGCCAGCAGCTTAAGAGGGACTAGCGGGAGCAGTTACAATGAGCAGTTCTTC. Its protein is CASSLRGTSGSSYNEQFF.

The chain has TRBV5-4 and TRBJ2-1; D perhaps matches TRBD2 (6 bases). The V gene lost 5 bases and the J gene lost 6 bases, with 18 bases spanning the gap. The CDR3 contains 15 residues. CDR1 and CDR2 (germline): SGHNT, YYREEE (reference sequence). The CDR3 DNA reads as TGTGCCAGCAGTCGAATGGGGGGAGACGTCAATGAGCAGTTCTTC. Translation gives CASSRMGGDVNEQFF.

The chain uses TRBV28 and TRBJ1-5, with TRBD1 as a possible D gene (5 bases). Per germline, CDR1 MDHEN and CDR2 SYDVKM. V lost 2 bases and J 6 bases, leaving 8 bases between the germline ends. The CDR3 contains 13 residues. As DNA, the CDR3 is TGTGCCAGCAGTTTAGGGGGGATTCAGCCCCAGCATTTT. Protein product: CASSLGGIQPQHF. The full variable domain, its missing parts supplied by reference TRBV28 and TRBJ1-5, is DVKVTQSSRYLVKRTGEKVFLECVQDMDHENMFWYRQDPGLGLRLIYFSYDVKMKEKGDIPEGYSVSREKKERFSLILESASTNQTSMYLCASSLGGIQPQHFGDGTRLSIL.

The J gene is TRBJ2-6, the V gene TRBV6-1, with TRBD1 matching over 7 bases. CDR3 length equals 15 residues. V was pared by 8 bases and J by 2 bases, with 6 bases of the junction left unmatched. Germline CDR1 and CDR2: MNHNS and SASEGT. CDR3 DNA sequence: TGTGCCAGCTCGTCTCAGGGGGCTGGGGCCAACGTCCTGACTTTC. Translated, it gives CASSSQGAGANVLTF.

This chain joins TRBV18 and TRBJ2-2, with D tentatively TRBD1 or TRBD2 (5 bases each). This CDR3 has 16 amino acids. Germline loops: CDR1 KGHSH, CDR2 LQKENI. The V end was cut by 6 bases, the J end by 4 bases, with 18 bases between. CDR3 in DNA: TGTGCCAGCTCCCGGGACCCATTGGGACGCACCGGGGAGCTGTTTTTT. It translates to CASSRDPLGRTGELFF.

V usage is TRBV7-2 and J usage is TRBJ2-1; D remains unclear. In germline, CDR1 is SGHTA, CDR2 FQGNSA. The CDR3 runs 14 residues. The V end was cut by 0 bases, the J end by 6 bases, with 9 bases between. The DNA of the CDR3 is TGTGCCAGCAGCTTAGCCCCAGCCACCAATGAGCAGTTCTTC. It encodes CASSLAPATNEQFF.

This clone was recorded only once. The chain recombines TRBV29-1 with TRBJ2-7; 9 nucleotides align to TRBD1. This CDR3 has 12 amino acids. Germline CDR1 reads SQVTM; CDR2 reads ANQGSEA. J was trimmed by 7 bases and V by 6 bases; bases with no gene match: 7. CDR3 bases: TGCAGCGTCCGGGGGACAGGGAGGGAGCAGTACTTC. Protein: CSVRGTGREQYF.

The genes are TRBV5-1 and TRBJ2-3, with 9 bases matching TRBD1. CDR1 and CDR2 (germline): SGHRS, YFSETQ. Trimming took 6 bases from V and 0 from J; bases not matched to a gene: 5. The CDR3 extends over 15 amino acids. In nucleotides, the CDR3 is TGCGCCAGCAAGGGGACAGGGATCAGCACAGATACGCAGTATTTT. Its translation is CASKGTGISTDTQYF.

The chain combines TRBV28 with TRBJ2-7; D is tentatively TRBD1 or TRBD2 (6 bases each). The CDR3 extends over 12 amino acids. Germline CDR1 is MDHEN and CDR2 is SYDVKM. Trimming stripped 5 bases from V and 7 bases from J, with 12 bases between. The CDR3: CASSGTGREQYF. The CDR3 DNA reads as TGTGCCAGCAGTGGAACAGGGAGGGAGCAGTACTTC.

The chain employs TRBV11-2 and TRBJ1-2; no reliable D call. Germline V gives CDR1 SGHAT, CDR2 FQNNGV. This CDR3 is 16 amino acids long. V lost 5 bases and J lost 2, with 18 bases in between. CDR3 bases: TGTGCCAGCAGCCCCTTCCATGAATCCCCAAACTATGGCTACACCTTC. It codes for CASSPFHESPNYGYTF.

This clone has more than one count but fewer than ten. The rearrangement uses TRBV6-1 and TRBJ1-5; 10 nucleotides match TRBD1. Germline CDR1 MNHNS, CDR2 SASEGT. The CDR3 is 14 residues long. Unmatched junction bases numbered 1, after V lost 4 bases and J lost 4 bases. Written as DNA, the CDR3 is TGTGCCAGCAGTGGGACAGGGGGGAATCAGCCCCAGCATTTT. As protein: CASSGTGGNQPQHF.

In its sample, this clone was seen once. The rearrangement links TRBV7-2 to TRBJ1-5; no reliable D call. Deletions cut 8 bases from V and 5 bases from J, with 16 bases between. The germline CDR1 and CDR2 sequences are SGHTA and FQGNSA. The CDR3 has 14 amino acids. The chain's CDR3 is CASAKFTGDQPQHF. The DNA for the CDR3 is TGTGCCAGCGCTAAGTTTACCGGCGATCAGCCCCAGCATTTT.

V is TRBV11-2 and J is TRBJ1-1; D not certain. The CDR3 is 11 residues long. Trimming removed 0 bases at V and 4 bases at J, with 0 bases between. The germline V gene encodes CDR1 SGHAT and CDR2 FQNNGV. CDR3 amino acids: CASSLDTEAFF. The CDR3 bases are TGTGCCAGCAGCTTAGACACTGAAGCTTTCTTT.

The CDR3: CASSPGGGVNGYTF. The DNA of the CDR3 is TGTGCCAGCTCACCCGGGGGAGGGGTGAATGGCTACACCTTC. The chain employs TRBV18 and TRBJ1-2; a possible D gene is TRBD1 (5 bases). This CDR3 comprises 14 residues. CDR1 and CDR2 (germline): KGHSH, LQKENI. The V end was cut by 3 bases, the J end by 6 bases, with 14 bases between.

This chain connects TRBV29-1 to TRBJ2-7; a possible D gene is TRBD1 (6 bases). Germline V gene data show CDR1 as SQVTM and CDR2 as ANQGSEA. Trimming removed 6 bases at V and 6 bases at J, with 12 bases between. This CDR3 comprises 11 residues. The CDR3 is CSVGRDTEQYF. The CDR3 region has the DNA TGCAGCGTGGGCCGGGACACCGAGCAGTACTTC.

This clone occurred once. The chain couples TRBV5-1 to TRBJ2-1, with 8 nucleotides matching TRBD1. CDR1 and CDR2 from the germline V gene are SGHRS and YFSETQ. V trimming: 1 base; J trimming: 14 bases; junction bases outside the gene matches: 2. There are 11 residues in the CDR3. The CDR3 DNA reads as TGCGCCAGCAGCTTGTCGGGACAGGAGTTCTTC. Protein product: CASSLSGQEFF.

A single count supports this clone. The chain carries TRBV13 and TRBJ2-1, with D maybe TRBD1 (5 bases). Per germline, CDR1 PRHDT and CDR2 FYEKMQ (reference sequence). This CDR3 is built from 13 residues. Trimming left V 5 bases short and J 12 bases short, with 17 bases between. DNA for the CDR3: TGTGCCAGCAGCAAAAGGGGTGCCCTCGGGCAGTTCTTC. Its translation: CASSKRGALGQFF.

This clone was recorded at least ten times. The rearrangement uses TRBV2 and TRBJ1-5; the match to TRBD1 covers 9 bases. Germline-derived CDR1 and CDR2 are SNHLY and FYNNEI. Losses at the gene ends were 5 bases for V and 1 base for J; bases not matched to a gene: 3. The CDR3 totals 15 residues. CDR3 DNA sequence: TGTGCCAGCAGTCCCGACAGGGGGAGCAATCAGCCCCAGCATTTT. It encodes CASSPDRGSNQPQHF. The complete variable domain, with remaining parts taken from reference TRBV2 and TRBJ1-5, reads EPEVTQTPSHQVTQMGQEVILRCVPISNHLYFYWYRQILGQKVEFLVSFYNNEISEKSEIFDDQFSVERPDGSNFTLKIRSTKLEDSAMYFCASSPDRGSNQPQHFGDGTRLSIL.

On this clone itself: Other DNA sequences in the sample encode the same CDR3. The CDR3 is CASSLSEDSYNEQFF. CDR3 sequence (DNA): TGTGCCAGCAGTTTATCTGAGGATTCCTACAATGAGCAGTTCTTC. The chain recombines TRBV27 with TRBJ2-1; D gene uncertain. The CDR3 totals 15 residues. Trimming removed 0 bases at V and 1 base at J, with 7 bases between. CDR1 is MNHEY and CDR2 is SMNVEV in the germline V gene (reference sequence).

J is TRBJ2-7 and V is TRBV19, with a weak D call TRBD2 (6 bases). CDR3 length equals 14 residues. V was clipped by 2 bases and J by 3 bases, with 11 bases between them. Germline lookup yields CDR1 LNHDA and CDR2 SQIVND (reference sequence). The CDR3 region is CASSISGEGYEQYF. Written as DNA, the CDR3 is TGTGCCAGTAGTATATCGGGAGAAGGCTACGAGCAGTACTTC.

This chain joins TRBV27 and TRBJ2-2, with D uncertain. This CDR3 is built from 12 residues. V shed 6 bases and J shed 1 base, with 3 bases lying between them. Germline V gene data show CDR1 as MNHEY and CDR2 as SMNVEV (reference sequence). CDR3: CASSKNTGELFF. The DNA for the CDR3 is TGTGCCAGCAGCAAGAACACCGGGGAGCTGTTTTTT.

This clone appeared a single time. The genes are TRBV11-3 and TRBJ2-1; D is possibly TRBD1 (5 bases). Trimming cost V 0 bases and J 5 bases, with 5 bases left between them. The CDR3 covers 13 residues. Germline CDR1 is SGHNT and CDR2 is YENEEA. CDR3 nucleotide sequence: TGTGCCAGCAGCTTAGAACAGGACAATGAGCAGTTCTTC. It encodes CASSLEQDNEQFF.

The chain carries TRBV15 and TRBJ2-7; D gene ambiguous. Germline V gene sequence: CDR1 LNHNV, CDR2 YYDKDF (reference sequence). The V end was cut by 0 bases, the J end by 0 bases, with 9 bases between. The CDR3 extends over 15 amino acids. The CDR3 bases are TGTGCCACCAGCAGAGATCAAGCTGTCTCCTACGAGCAGTACTTC. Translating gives CATSRDQAVSYEQYF.

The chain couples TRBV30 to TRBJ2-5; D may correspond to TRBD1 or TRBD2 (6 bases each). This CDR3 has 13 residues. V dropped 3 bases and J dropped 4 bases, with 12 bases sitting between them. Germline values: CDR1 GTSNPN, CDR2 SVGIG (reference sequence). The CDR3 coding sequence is TGTGCCTGGAGGGGCCGGGGGCGAGAGACCCAGTACTTC. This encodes CAWRGRGRETQYF.

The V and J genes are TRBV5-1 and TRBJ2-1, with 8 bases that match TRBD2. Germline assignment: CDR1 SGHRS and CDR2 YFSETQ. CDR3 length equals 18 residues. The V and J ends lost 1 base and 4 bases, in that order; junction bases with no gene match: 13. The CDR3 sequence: CASSLQSGSGRRYNEQFF. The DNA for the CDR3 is TGCGCCAGCAGCTTGCAATCGGGGAGCGGGAGAAGGTACAATGAGCAGTTCTTC. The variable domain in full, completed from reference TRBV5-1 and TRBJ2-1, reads KAGVTQTPRYLIKTRGQQVTLSCSPISGHRSVSWYQQTPGQGLQFLFEYFSETQRNKGNFPGRFSGRQFSNSRSEMNVSTLELGDSALYLCASSLQSGSGRRYNEQFFGPGTRLTVL.

CDR3 loop: CASSLVGPYEQYF. CDR3 sequence (DNA): TGTGCCAGCAGCTTGGTGGGGCCCTACGAGCAGTACTTC. The chain couples TRBV13 to TRBJ2-7, with a possible D match to TRBD1 (5 bases). The CDR3 runs 13 residues. Between the trimmed V and J ends, which lost 3 bases and 2 bases, there was a span of 8 bases. CDR1 PRHDT and CDR2 FYEKMQ come from the germline V gene (reference sequence).